A single sample gave rise to the 11 T cell receptor beta chains below, sequenced in a study of identical twins' blood T cells. MiXCR, applied by TCRdb to the 5' RACE reads, yields one record per CDR3 protein. In the table there are around 380,000 distinct CDR3 sequences, over 25% of which are singletons. Sequences were obtained from PBMCs. These receptors were collected from a woman between 18 and 50 years old in good health.

V gene TRBV19 combines with J gene TRBJ2-1, with 10 bases that match TRBD2. Looked up from germline, CDR1 is LNHDA and CDR2 is SQIVND (reference sequence). The CDR3 runs to 16 residues. J lost 10 bases, V lost 1 base, and 10 bases had no gene match. The CDR3 nucleotides are TGTGCCAGTAGTATAGGTGATCCTAGCGGGAGAAACGAGCAGTTCTTC. Translating it yields CASSIGDPSGRNEQFF.

The chain joins TRBV9 to TRBJ1-1; D gene unclear. CDR1 and CDR2 from the germline V gene are SGDLS and YYNGEE. This CDR3 is built from 15 residues. V was shortened by 4 bases and J by 0 bases, with 13 bases between the two germline ends. For the CDR3, the DNA is TGTGCCAGCAGCCCCCGAGGAAATGTGAACACTGAAGCTTTCTTT. This translates into CASSPRGNVNTEAFF.

The chain joins TRBV10-1 to TRBJ2-3; D may be TRBD1 (6 bases). V lost 5 bases to trimming and J lost 11 bases, with 14 bases between them. This CDR3 is built from 12 residues. In germline, CDR1 is WNHNN, CDR2 SYGVQD (reference sequence). The CDR3 bases are TGCGCCAGCAGTCCCATGGGGACACTGCAGTATTTT. Amino acid sequence: CASSPMGTLQYF.

This clonotype occurred a few times. This chain joins TRBV29-1 and TRBJ1-6; 9 bases line up with TRBD1. V was clipped by 6 bases and J by 8 bases; unmatched bases: 5. CDR1 is SQVTM, CDR2 ANQGSEA, per germline. This CDR3 comprises 13 residues. CDR3 residues: CSVQQGAYSPLHF. In DNA, the CDR3 is TGCAGCGTCCAACAGGGGGCTTATTCACCCCTCCACTTT.

This clonotype has just a few counts. The chain employs TRBV5-4 and TRBJ1-5; D gene ambiguous. Germline V CDR1 and CDR2: SGHNT, YYREEE (reference sequence). CDR3 size: 14 residues. Trimming shortened V by 2 bases and J by 2 bases, and 8 bases separated the two germline ends. The CDR3 loop is CASSFFGGNQPQHF. The DNA of the CDR3 is TGTGCCAGCAGCTTCTTTGGGGGCAATCAGCCCCAGCATTTT.

The chain is built from TRBV2 and TRBJ1-1; D possibly corresponds to TRBD1 (6 bases). V gave up 10 bases and J gave up 2 bases, with 11 bases separating them. Germline lookup yields CDR1 SNHLY and CDR2 FYNNEI. The length of the CDR3 is 12 residues. The CDR3 DNA sequence: TGTGCCACCAGGGGTCCAAACACTGAAGCTTTCTTT. Translated: CATRGPNTEAFF.

This clonotype was seen a few times. The chain joins TRBV29-1 to TRBJ2-5, with unresolved D. Trimming removed 7 bases from V and 2 bases from J, with 11 bases in between. The CDR3 is made up of 12 amino acids. Per germline, CDR1 SQVTM and CDR2 ANQGSEA. The CDR3 nucleotides are TGCAGCGAACGGACGGCGCAAGAGACCCAGTACTTC. This translates into CSERTAQETQYF.

The rearrangement links TRBV29-1 to TRBJ1-1; D is undetermined. The CDR3 covers 13 residues. Trimming shortened V by 5 bases and J by 5 bases, and 15 bases separated the two germline ends. Per germline, CDR1 SQVTM and CDR2 ANQGSEA. The chain's CDR3 is CSVLARRGTEAFF. DNA for the CDR3: TGCAGCGTTCTGGCTCGCCGGGGAACTGAAGCTTTCTTT.

The chain joins TRBV7-8 to TRBJ2-7, with 7 bases matching TRBD1. Germline lookup yields CDR1 SGHVS and CDR2 FQNEAQ. The V and J ends lost 1 base and 2 bases, in that order; junction bases with no gene match: 8. This CDR3 has 16 residues. For the CDR3, the DNA is TGTGCCAGCAGCTTAGGAGGGACAGTCCCTACCTACGAGCAGTACTTC. Translation: CASSLGGTVPTYEQYF.

This chain joins TRBV3-1 and TRBJ1-1; unclear D gene. The V gene lost 5 bases and the J gene lost 6 bases, with 13 bases spanning the gap. The CDR3 loop spans 13 amino acids. Germline CDR1 LGHDT, CDR2 YNNKEL (reference sequence). Written as DNA, the CDR3 is TGTGCCAGCAGCTACCACTCGACATCTGAAGCTTTCTTT. Translation: CASSYHSTSEAFF.

This clonotype appeared a single time. V and J are TRBV5-1 and TRBJ1-2; no firm D call. The CDR3 is 13 residues long. Between the trimmed V and J ends, which lost 4 bases and 4 bases, there was a span of 11 bases. Germline V gene data show CDR1 as SGHRS and CDR2 as YFSETQ. CDR3 sequence: CASSPLGSYGYTF. The CDR3 coding sequence is TGCGCCAGCAGCCCTCTCGGCTCCTATGGCTACACCTTC. Filled out from reference TRBV5-1 and TRBJ1-2, the complete variable domain reads KAGVTQTPRYLIKTRGQQVTLSCSPISGHRSVSWYQQTPGQGLQFLFEYFSETQRNKGNFPGRFSGRQFSNSRSEMNVSTLELGDSALYLCASSPLGSYGYTFGSGTRLTVV.